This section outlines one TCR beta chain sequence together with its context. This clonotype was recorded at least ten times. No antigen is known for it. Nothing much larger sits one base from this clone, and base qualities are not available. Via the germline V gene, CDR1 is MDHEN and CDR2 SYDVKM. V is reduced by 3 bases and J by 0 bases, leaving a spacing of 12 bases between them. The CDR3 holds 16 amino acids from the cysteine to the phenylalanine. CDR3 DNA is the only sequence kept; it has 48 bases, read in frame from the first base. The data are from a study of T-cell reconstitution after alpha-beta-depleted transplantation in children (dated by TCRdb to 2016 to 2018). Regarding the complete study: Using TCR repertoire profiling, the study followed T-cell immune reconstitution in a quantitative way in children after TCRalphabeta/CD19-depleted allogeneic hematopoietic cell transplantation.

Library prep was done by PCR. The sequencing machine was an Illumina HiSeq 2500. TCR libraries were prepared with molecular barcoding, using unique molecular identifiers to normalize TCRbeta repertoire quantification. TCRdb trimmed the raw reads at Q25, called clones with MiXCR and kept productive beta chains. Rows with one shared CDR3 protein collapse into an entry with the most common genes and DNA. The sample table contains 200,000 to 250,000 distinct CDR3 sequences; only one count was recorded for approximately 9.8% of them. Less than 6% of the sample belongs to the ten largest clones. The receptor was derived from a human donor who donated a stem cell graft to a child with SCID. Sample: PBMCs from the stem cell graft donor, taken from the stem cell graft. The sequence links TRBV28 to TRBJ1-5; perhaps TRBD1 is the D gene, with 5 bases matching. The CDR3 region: CASSLWDGYSNQPQHF. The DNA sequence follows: TGTGCCAGCAGTTTGTGGGACGGATATAGCAATCAGCCCCAGCATTTT.